This T cell receptor (beta chain) stems from a study of cytomegalovirus exposure and HLA in healthy donors. Findings of the study overall: Researchers reported that three CMV-associated chains were confirmed in vitro as CMV antigen-specific. From TCR beta sequences, most subjects' HLA-A and HLA-B alleles were reportedly predicted accurately.

V lost 6 bases to trimming and J lost 2 bases, with 14 bases between them. The CDR3 spans 14 residues. Germline values: CDR1 MNHEY, CDR2 SVGAGI. The PCR contained 60 Vbeta and 13 Jbeta primers. TCRdb keeps only in-frame clones here, not all; method: immunoSEQ multiplex PCR. The sample contains more than 140,000 clones, about 80% of which appear only once. Comments on this clone: Antigen unknown.

The V call is TRBV6-5, the J call TRBJ2-7, with D tentatively TRBD1 (7 bases). Sequenced material: PBMCs. The TCR originated in a man aged 25-40 years in good health and CMV-seropositive. CDR3 loop: CASSDGGQPYEQYF. In DNA form, the CDR3 reads TGTGCCAGCAGCGACGGGGGACAGCCCTACGAGCAGTACTTC.